This T cell receptor beta chain comes out of a study of OX40 agonist ivuxolimab in advanced cancers. As for the study in general: Prior anti-PD-1, anti-PD-L1 or anti-CTLA-4 therapy was allowed; about 39% had some.

To note about this clone: Its antigen is not known.

Data came from immunoSEQ multiplex PCR; TCRdb stores just in-frame clones and leaves some out. Here the sample spans some 12,000 clones, around 66% being singletons. The study's findings and limits: At doses 0.1 to 3.0 mg/kg, CD4+ and CD8+ clones expanded.

CDR3 length: 14 residues. Trimming stripped 5 bases from V and 3 bases from J, with 13 bases between. Germline values: CDR1 MDHEN, CDR2 SYDVKM. The clonotype originates from an adult with an advanced solid tumor such as melanoma, head and neck, liver or kidney cancer. The gene calls are TRBV28 and TRBJ2-5; possibly TRBD1 for D (5 bases). The material was CD4+ or CD8+ T cells sorted from blood, obtained in a trial of the OX40 agonist ivuxolimab. CDR3 sequence reads: CASSAGRYKETQYF. CDR3 DNA sequence: TGTGCCAGCAGTGCAGGGCGTTATAAAGAGACCCAGTACTTC.